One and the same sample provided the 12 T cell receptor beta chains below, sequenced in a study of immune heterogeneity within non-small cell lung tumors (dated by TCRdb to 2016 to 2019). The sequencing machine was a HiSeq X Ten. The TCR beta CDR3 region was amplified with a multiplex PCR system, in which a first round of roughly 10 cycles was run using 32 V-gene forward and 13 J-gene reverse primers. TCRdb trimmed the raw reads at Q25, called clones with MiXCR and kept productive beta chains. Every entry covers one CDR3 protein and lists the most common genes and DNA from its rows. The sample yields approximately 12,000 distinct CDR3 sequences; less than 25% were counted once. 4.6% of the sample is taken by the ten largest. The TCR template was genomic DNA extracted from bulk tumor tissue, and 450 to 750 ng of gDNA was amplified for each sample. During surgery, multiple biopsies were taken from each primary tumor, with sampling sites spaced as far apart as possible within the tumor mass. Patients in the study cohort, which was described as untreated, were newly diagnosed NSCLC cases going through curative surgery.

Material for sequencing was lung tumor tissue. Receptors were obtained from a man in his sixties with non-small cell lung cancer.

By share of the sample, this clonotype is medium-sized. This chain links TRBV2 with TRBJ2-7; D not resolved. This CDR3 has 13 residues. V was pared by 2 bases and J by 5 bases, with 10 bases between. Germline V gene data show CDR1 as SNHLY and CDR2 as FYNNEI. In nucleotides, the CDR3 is TGTGCCAGCAGTGAATTGATTTCGGACGAGCAGTACTTC. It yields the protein CASSELISDEQYF.

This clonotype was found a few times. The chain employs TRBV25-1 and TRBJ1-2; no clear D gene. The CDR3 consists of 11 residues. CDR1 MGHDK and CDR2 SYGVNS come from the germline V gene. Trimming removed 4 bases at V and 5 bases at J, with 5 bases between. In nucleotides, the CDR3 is TGTGCCAGCAGTGTAGAATATGGCTACACCTTC. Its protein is CASSVEYGYTF.

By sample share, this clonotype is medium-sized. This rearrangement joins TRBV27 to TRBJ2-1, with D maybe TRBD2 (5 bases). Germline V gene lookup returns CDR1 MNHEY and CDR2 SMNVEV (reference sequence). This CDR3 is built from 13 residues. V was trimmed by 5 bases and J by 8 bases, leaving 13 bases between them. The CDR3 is CASSKSGEYEQFF. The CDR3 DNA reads TGTGCCAGCAGTAAGAGTGGGGAGTATGAGCAGTTCTTC.

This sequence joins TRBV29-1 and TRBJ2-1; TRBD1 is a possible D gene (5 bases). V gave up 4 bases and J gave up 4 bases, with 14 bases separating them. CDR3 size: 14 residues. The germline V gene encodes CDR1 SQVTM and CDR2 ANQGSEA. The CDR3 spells CSVASQGPYNEQFF. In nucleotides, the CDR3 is TGCAGCGTTGCCAGTCAGGGCCCTTACAATGAGCAGTTCTTC.

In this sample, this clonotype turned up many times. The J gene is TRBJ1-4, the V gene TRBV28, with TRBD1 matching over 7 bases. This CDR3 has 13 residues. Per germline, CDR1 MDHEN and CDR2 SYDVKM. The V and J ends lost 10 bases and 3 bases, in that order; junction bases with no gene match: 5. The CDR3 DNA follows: TGTGCCACCCTCACAGGGGCTAATGAAAAACTGTTTTTT. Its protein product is CATLTGANEKLFF.

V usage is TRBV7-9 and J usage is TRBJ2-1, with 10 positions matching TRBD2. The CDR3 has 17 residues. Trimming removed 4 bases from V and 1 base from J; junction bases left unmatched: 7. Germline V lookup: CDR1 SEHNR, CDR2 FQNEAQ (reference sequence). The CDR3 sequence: CASSYTGLAVSYNEQFF. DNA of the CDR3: TGTGCCAGCAGCTATACCGGACTAGCGGTATCCTACAATGAGCAGTTCTTC. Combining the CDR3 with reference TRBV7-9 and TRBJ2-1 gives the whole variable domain DTGVSQNPRHKITKRGQNVTFRCDPISEHNRLYWYRQTLGQGPEFLTYFQNEAQLEKSRLLSDRFSAERPKGSFSTLEIQRTEQGDSAMYLCASSYTGLAVSYNEQFFGPGTRLTVL.

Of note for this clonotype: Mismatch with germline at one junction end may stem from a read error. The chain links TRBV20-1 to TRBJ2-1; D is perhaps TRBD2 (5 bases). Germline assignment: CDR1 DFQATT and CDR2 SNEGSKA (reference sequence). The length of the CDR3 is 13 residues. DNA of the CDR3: TGCAGTGCTGTCAGCGGTACCTACAATAAGCAGTTCTTC. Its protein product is CSAVSGTYNKQFF.

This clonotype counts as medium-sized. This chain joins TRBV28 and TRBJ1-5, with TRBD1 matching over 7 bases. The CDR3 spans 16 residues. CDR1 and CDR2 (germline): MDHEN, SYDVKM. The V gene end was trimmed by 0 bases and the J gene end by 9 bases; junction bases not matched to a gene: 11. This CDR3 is CASSLWTGSNRRPQHF. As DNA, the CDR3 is TGTGCCAGCAGTTTATGGACAGGGAGTAACAGACGGCCCCAGCATTTT.

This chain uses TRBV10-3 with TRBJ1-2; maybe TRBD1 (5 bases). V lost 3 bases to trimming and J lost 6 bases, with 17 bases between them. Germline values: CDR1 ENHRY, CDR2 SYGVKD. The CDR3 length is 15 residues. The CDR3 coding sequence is TGTGCCATCAGTGACCCCGATGAAGGGGTGGATGGCTACACCTTC. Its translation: CAISDPDEGVDGYTF.

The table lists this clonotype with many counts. The CDR3 is CSARDRGEAFF. The CDR3, as DNA: TGCAGTGCTAGAGATCGTGGAGAAGCTTTCTTT. The rearrangement links TRBV20-1 to TRBJ1-1, with no clear D. CDR3 length: 11 amino acids. Deletions cut 0 bases from V and 8 bases from J, with 7 bases between. Germline CDR1 is DFQATT and CDR2 is SNEGSKA (reference sequence).

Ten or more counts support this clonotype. The CDR3 DNA reads as TGTGGCTGGGAGTCCTCCTACGAGCAGTACTTC. This translates into CGWESSYEQYF. The genes are TRBV7-9 and TRBJ2-7; D perhaps matches TRBD2 (5 bases). This CDR3 spans 11 amino acids. Germline V gene sequence: CDR1 SEHNR, CDR2 FQNEAQ (reference sequence).

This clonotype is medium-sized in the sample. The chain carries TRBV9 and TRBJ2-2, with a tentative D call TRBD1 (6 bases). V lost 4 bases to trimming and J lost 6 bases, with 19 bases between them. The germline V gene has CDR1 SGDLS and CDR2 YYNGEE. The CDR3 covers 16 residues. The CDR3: CASSTSPGNRAGELFF. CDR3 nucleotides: TGTGCCAGCAGCACCAGTCCCGGGAACAGGGCCGGGGAGCTGTTTTTT.